These T cell receptor beta chains were read from a single sample in a study of patients and donors after allogeneic stem cell transplantation. TCRdb reanalysed the RT-PCR reads using MiXCR and keeps one entry per CDR3 protein. The table lists 150,000 to 200,000 distinct CDR3 sequences, approximately 30% of them singletons, with 2.5% to 3.5% in the top ten. The sample consisted of blood, either unsorted or a sorted T cell fraction (not recorded which). The receptors stem from a human donor who was either an allogeneic HSCT recipient or a stem cell or donor lymphocyte infusion donor (not recorded which). It is not recorded whose cells these are; they may come from a transplant donor. The CDR3 runs from the conserved cysteine through the conserved F or W. The D gene is left open where the match is weak. Clone size is not always given. Where it is, it says once, few, many or a class for expanded clones.

-,TRBJ1-2,-,TRBV7-9,TGTGCCAGCAGCTCCCGGACAGAGAACTATGGCTACACCTTC,CASSSRTENYGYTF
TRBD2,TRBJ2-3,-,TRBV29-1,TGCAGCGTTGGACTAGCGGGGACCACAGATACGCAGTATTTT,CSVGLAGTTDTQYF
TRBD2,TRBJ2-1,few,TRBV28,TGTGCCAGCAGTGGACTAGCGGTTTACAATGAGCAGTTCTTC,CASSGLAVYNEQFF
TRBD2,TRBJ2-2,-,TRBV6-5,TGTGCCAGCAGTTACTCGGGGCCCCCTAGCGGGAGGCCAGACGGGGAGCTGTTTTTT,CASSYSGPPSGRPDGELFF
-,TRBJ2-3,-,TRBV12-3/TRBV12-4,TGTGCCACCAGTCCGAAATCCGGCACAGATACGCAGTATTTT,CATSPKSGTDTQYF
-,TRBJ1-1,-,TRBV12-3/TRBV12-4,TGTGCCAGCAGTTTATTCGGGGGGGACGGAGCTTTCTTT,CASSLFGGDGAFF
-,TRBJ1-1,medium-sized,TRBV12-3/TRBV12-4,TGTGCCAGCAGCCCTAGACAGGACAAAGCTTTCTTT,CASSPRQDKAFF
-,TRBJ1-4,few,TRBV6-5,TGTGCCAGCAGGAGCGGATTTGAAAAACTGTTTTTT,CASRSGFEKLFF
-,TRBJ2-5,few,TRBV5-1,TGCGCCAGCAGCTTGGTGGCAGTCCAAGAGACCCAGTACTTC,CASSLVAVQETQYF
-,TRBJ1-5,-,TRBV7-8,TGTGCCAGCAGCCCTAAAGCGGGGCTGGGACAGCCCCAGCATTTT,CASSPKAGLGQPQHF
TRBD2,TRBJ2-7,few,TRBV20-1,TGCAGTGCTAGTCCCGGGACTAGACTCTACGAGCAGTACTTC,CSASPGTRLYEQYF
-,TRBJ1-1,-,TRBV12-3/TRBV12-4,TGTGCCAGCAGTTTCGGGCTGGGCACTGAAGCTTTCTTT,CASSFGLGTEAFF
-,TRBJ1-3,-,TRBV29-1,TGCAGCGTTGATTTGGGGAGCTCTGGAAACACCATATATTTT,CSVDLGSSGNTIYF
-,TRBJ2-7,many,TRBV28,TGCGCCAGCAGCTTGGACAGCTCCTACGAGCAGTACTTC,CASSLDSSYEQYF
-,TRBJ1-2,many,TRBV9,TGTGCCAGCAGCGTATCGGGGTATGGCTACACCTTC,CASSVSGYGYTF
-,TRBJ2-2,-,TRBV5-5,TGTGCCAGCAGCCGACAGGTCACCGGGGAGCTGTTTTTT,CASSRQVTGELFF
TRBD2,TRBJ2-1,-,TRBV29-1,TGTACCACCGGACTAGCTTTCGTCGGTGAGCAGTTCTTC,CTTGLAFVGEQFF
-,TRBJ2-1,few,TRBV20-1,TGCAGTGCAATAGGAGGGAGAGGCTCCTACAATGAGCAGTTCTTC,CSAIGGRGSYNEQFF
-,TRBJ2-5,-,TRBV27,TGTGCCAGCCTCAGGGGCGAGACCCAGTACTTC,CASLRGETQYF
-,TRBJ2-1,-,TRBV12-3/TRBV12-4,TGTGCCTGCCATCCGGGAGAATCCTACAATGAGCAGTTCTTC,CACHPGESYNEQFF
-,TRBJ1-5,-,TRBV4-3,TGCGCCAGCAGCCAAGATACGGATCAGCCCCAGCATTTT,CASSQDTDQPQHF
TRBD1,TRBJ2-6,few,TRBV4-3,TGCGCCAGCAGCCAATATGGGCCAGGGGGCCGTAGTGGGGCCAACGTCCTGACTTTC,CASSQYGPGGRSGANVLTF
-,TRBJ2-1,-,TRBV12-3/TRBV12-4,TGTGCCAGCAGTTCCCAAATCGTTTACAATGAGCAGTTCTTC,CASSSQIVYNEQFF
-,TRBJ1-1,many,TRBV12-3/TRBV12-4,TGTGCCAGCAGTCCAACAGGCAAGAACACTGAAGCTTTCTTT,CASSPTGKNTEAFF
TRBD1,TRBJ2-7,few,TRBV5-1,TGCGCCAGCAGCTTCCCTGGGACAGGGAGCGACGAGCAGTACTTC,CASSFPGTGSDEQYF
-,TRBJ1-2,few,TRBV20-1,TGCAGTGCTAGCCCGGCAGGAGGCTACACCTTC,CSASPAGGYTF
-,TRBJ1-6,few,TRBV5-1,TGCGCCAGCAGCCCGAATATCGTGTCGGGGTATTCACCCCTCCACTTT,CASSPNIVSGYSPLHF